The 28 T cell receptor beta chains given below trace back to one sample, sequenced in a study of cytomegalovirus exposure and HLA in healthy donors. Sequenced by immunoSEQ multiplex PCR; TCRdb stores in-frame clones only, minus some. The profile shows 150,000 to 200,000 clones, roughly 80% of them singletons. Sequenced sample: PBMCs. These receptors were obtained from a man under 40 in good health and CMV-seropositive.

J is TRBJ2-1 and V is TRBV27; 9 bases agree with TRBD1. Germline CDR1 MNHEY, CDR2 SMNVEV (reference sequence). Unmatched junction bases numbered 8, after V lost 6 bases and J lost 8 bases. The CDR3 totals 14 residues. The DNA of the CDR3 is TGTGCCAGCAGGTGGACAGGGGCCTCTGATGAGCAGTTCTTC. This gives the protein CASRWTGASDEQFF.

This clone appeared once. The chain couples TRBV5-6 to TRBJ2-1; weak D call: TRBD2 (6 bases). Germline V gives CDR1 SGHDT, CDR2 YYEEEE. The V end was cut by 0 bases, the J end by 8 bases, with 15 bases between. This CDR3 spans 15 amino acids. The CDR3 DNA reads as TGTGCCAGCAGCTTGGAACGGGGGTACTTCGATGAGCAGTTCTTC. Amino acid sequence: CASSLERGYFDEQFF.

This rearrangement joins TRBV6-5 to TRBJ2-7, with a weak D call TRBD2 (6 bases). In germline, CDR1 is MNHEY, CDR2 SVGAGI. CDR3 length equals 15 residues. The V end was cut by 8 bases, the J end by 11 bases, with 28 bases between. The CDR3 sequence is CASADLGSGKIDEYF. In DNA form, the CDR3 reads TGTGCCAGCGCGGATCTCGGGAGCGGCAAGATCGATGAGTACTTC.

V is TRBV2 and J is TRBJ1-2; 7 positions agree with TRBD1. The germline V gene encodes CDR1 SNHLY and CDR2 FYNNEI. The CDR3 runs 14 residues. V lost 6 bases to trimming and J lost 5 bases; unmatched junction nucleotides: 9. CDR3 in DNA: TGTGCCAGCAGGACCGGGACAGAGAGTTATGGCTACACCTTC. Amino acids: CASRTGTESYGYTF.

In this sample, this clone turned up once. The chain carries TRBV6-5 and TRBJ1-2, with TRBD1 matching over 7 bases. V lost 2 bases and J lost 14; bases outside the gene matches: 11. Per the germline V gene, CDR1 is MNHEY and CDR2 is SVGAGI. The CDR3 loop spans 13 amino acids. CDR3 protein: CASSYRQGDAKTF. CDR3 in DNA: TGTGCCAGCAGTTACCGACAGGGAGATGCGAAAACCTTC.

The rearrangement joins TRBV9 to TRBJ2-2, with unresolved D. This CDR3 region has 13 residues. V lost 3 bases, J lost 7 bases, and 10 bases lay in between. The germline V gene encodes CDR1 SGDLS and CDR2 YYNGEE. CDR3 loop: CASSETLSGELFF. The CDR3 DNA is TGTGCCAGCAGCGAAACCCTCAGCGGGGAGCTGTTTTTT.

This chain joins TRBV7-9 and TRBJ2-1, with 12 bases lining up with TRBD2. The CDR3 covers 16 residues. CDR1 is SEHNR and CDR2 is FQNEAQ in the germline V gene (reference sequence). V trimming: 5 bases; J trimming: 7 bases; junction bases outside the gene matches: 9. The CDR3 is CASSPGLAGGWNEQFF. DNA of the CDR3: TGTGCCAGCAGCCCAGGGCTAGCGGGGGGGTGGAATGAGCAGTTCTTC.

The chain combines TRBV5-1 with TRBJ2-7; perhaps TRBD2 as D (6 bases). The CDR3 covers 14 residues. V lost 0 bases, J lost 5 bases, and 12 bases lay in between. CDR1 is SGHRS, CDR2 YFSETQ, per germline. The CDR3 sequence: CASSLEASVHEQYF. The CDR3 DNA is TGCGCCAGCAGCTTGGAGGCTAGCGTCCACGAGCAGTACTTC. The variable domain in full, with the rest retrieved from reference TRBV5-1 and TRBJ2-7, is KAGVTQTPRYLIKTRGQQVTLSCSPISGHRSVSWYQQTPGQGLQFLFEYFSETQRNKGNFPGRFSGRQFSNSRSEMNVSTLELGDSALYLCASSLEASVHEQYFGPGTRLTVT.

CDR3 DNA sequence: TGTGCCAGCAGGGGCGGGGAGACCCAGTACTTC. This sequence encodes CASRGGETQYF. The chain couples TRBV11-2 to TRBJ2-5, with a possible D match to TRBD2 (5 bases). This CDR3 contains 11 residues. V lost 6 bases and J lost 5, with 7 bases in between. CDR1 is SGHAT, CDR2 FQNNGV, per germline.

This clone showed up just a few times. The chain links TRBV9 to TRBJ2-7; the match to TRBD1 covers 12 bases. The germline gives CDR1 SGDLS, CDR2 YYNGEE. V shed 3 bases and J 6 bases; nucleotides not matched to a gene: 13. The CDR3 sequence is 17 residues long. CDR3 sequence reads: CASSDALSGQGAGEQYF. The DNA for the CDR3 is TGTGCCAGCAGCGACGCCTTATCGGGACAGGGGGCAGGCGAGCAGTACTTC.

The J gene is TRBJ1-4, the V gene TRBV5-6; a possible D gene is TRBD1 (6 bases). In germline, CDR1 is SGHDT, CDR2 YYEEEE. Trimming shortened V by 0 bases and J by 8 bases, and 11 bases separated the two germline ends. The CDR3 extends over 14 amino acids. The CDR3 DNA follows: TGTGCCAGCAGCTTGGATGGCAGGGGAGAAAAACTGTTTTTT. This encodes CASSLDGRGEKLFF.

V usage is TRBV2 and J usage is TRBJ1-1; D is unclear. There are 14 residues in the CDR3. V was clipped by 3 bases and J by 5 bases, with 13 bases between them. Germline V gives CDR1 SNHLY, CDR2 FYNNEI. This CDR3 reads CASSEVEEGTEAFF. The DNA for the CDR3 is TGTGCCAGCAGTGAGGTGGAGGAGGGAACTGAAGCTTTCTTT.

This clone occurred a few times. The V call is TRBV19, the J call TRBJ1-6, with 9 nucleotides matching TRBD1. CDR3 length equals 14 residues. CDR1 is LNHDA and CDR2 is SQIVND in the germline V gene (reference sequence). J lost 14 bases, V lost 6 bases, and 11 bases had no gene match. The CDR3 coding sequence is TGTGCCAGTAGCTCAACAGGGGGCGCATCCACCCTCCACTTT. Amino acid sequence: CASSSTGGASTLHF.

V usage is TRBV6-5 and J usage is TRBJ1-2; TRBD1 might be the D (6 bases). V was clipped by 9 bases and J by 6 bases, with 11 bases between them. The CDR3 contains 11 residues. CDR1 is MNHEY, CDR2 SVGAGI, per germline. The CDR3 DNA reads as TGTGCCAGTCTAGGGGGTGATGGCTACACCTTC. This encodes CASLGGDGYTF.

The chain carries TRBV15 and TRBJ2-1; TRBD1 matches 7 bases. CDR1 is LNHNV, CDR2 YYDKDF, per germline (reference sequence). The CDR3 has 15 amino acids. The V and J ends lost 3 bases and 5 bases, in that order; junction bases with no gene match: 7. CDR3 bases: TGTGCCACCAGCAGCCGGGACAGAATCAACAATGAGCAGTTCTTC. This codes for CATSSRDRINNEQFF. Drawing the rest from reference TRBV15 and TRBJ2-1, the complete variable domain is DAMVIQNPRYQVTQFGKPVTLSCSQTLNHNVMYWYQQKSSQAPKLLFHYYDKDFNNEADTPDNFQSRRPNTSFCFLDIRSPGLGDTAMYLCATSSRDRINNEQFFGPGTRLTVL.

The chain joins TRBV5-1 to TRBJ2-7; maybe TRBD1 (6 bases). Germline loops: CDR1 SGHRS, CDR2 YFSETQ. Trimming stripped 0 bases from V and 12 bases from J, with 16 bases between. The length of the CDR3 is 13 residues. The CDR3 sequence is CASSLVGGAEWYF. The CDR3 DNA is TGCGCCAGCAGCTTGGTTGGGGGCGCGGAATGGTACTTC. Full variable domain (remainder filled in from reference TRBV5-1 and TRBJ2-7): KAGVTQTPRYLIKTRGQQVTLSCSPISGHRSVSWYQQTPGQGLQFLFEYFSETQRNKGNFPGRFSGRQFSNSRSEMNVSTLELGDSALYLCASSLVGGAEWYFGPGTRLTVT.

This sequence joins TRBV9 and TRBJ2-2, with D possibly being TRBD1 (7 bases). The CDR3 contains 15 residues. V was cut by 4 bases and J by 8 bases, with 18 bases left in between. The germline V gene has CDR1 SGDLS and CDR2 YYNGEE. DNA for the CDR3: TGTGCCAGCAGCAAGCGACAGGGAGGCTCTGGGGAGCTGTTTTTT. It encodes CASSKRQGGSGELFF.

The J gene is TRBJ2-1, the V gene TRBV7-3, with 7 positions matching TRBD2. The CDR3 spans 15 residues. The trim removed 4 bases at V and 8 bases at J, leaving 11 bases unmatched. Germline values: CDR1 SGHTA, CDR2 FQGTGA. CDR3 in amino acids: CASSSDGRESDEQFF. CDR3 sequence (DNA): TGTGCCAGCAGCTCAGACGGGCGGGAGTCCGATGAGCAGTTCTTC.

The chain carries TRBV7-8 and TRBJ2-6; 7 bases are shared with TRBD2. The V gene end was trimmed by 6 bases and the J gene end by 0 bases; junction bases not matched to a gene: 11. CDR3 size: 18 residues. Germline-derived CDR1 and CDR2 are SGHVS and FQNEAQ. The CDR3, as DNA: TGTGCCAGCAGTTGGGGAGGGACGGCTAGCTCTGGGGCCAACGTCCTGACTTTC. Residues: CASSWGGTASSGANVLTF. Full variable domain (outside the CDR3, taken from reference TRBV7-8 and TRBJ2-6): GAGVSQSPRYKVAKRGQDVALRCDPISGHVSLFWYQQALGQGPEFLTYFQNEAQLDKSGLPSDRFFAERPEGSVSTLKIQRTQQEDSAVYLCASSWGGTASSGANVLTFGAGSRLTVL.

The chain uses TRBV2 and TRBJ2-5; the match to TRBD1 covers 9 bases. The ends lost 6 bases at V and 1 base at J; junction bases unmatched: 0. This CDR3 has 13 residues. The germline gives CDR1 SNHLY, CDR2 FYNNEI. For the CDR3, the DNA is TGTGCCAGCAGGGACAGGGGCCAAGAGACCCAGTACTTC. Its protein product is CASRDRGQETQYF.

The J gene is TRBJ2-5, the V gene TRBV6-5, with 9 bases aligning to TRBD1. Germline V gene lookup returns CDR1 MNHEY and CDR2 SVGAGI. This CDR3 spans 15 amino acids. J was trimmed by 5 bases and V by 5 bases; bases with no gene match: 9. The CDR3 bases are TGTGCCAGCAGTCGGCGACAGGGGGTTCGGGAGACCCAGTACTTC. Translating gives CASSRRQGVRETQYF.

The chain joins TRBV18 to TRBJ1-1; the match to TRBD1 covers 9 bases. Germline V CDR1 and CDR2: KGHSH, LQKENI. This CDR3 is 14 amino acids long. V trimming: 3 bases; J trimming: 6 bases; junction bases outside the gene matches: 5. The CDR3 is CASSPGQGSAEAFF. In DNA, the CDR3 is TGTGCCAGCTCACCTGGACAGGGGAGCGCTGAAGCTTTCTTT.

CDR3 sequence reads: CASSAETGADYGYTF. The DNA for the CDR3 is TGTGCCAGCTCAGCAGAAACAGGGGCTGACTATGGCTACACCTTC. The genes are TRBV18 and TRBJ1-2; 7 positions agree with TRBD1. The V and J ends lost 5 bases and 3 bases, in that order; junction bases with no gene match: 9. CDR1 and CDR2 (germline): KGHSH, LQKENI. This CDR3 region has 15 residues.

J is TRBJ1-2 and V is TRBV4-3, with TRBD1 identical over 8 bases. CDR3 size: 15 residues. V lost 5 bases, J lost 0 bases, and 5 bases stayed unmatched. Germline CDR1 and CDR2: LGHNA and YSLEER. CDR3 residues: CASSAHRGANYGYTF. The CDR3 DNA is TGCGCCAGCAGCGCCCACAGGGGGGCTAACTATGGCTACACCTTC.

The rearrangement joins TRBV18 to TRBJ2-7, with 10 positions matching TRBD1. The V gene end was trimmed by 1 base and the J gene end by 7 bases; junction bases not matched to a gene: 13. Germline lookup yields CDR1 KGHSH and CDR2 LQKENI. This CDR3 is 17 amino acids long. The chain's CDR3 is CASSPLDPRQGAREQYF. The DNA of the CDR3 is TGTGCCAGCTCACCACTAGACCCTAGACAGGGGGCGAGGGAGCAGTACTTC. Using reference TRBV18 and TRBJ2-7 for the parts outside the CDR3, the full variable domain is NAGVMQNPRHLVRRRGQEARLRCSPMKGHSHVYWYRQLPEEGLKFMVYLQKENIIDESGMPKERFSAEFPKEGPSILRIQQVVRGDSAAYFCASSPLDPRQGAREQYFGPGTRLTVT.

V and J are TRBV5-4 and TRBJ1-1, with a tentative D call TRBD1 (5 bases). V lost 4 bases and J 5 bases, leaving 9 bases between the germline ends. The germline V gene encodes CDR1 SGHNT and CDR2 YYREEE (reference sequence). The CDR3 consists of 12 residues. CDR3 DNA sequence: TGTGCCAGCAGCCGGGAGGGGACTGAAGCTTTCTTT. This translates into CASSREGTEAFF. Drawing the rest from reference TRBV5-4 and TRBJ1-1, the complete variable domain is ETGVTQSPTHLIKTRGQQVTLRCSSQSGHNTVSWYQQALGQGPQFIFQYYREEENGRGNFPPRFSGLQFPNYSSELNVNALELDDSALYLCASSREGTEAFFGQGTRLTVV.

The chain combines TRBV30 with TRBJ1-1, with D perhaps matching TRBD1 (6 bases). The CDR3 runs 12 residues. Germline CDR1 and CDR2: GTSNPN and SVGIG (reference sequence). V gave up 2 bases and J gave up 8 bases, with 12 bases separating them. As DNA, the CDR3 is TGTGCCTGGAGTCAACAGGGAGAAGAAGCTTTCTTT. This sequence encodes CAWSQQGEEAFF.

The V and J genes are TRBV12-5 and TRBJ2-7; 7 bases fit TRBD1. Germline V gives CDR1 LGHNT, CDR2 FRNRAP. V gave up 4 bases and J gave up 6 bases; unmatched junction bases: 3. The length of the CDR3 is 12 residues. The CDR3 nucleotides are TGTGCTAGTGGTTCATACAGGGGCGAGCAGTACTTC. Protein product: CASGSYRGEQYF.